A selection of T cell receptor beta chains follows, all from one sample in a study of PD-1 and CTLA-4 blockade in melanoma. The method was immunoSEQ multiplex PCR; TCRdb's version includes in-frame clones alone and lacks a portion of them. The table shows around 29,000 clones, with about 89% occurring only once. The sequences come from CD8+ T cells from peripheral blood, collected before anti-PD-1 treatment. The receptors here all came from a human donor with melanoma. CDR3s include the opening cysteine and the closing phenylalanine or tryptophan. Fields, in order: D gene, J gene, clone size, V gene, CDR3 DNA, CDR3 protein. The D gene is left open where the match is weak. Size tells how often a clone was seen (once, few, many) or the class of an expanded clone, and some rows leave it out.

D: TRBD2; J: TRBJ2-5; size: -; V: TRBV2; DNA: TGTGCCACCATAGGACTAGCAGAGACCCAGTACTTC; CDR3: CATIGLAETQYF
D: TRBD2; J: TRBJ2-3; size: -; V: TRBV29-1; DNA: TGCAGCGTTGAAGATCAGGGACTAGCGGGAGCAGCAGATACGCAGTATTTT; CDR3: CSVEDQGLAGAADTQYF
D: -; J: TRBJ1-1; size: -; V: TRBV14; DNA: TGTGCCAGCAGCCTGGTCGGTTCGTGGTCTGAAGCTTTCTTT; CDR3: CASSLVGSWSEAFF
D: -; J: TRBJ2-2; size: once; V: TRBV19; DNA: TGTGCCAGTAGTACGGGCCTTGACACCGGGGAGCTGTTTTTT; CDR3: CASSTGLDTGELFF
D: TRBD2; J: TRBJ2-1; size: -; V: TRBV27; DNA: TGTGCCAGCAGCCCACCGGGGGGGGGATCATACAATGAGCAGTTCTTC; CDR3: CASSPPGGGSYNEQFF
D: -; J: TRBJ2-5; size: -; V: TRBV10-3; DNA: TGTGCCATCAGTTTGGGGGAGGTCGAGACCCAGTACTTC; CDR3: CAISLGEVETQYF
D: -; J: TRBJ1-1; size: -; V: TRBV12-3/TRBV12-4; DNA: TGTGCCAGCAGCCACCTCGTGGCCACTGAAGCTTTCTTT; CDR3: CASSHLVATEAFF
D: -; J: TRBJ1-5; size: -; V: TRBV11-2; DNA: TGTGCCAGCAGCTTAGATGGTGGCGGGCAGCCCCAGCATTTT; CDR3: CASSLDGGGQPQHF
D: -; J: TRBJ2-2; size: once; V: TRBV11-2; DNA: TGTGCCAGCAGACCCGCTTTGGACACCGGGGAGCTGTTTTTT; CDR3: CASRPALDTGELFF
D: TRBD1; J: TRBJ2-7; size: -; V: TRBV18; DNA: TGTGCCAGCTCAACCCGGGACAGGTTAACCTACTACGAGCAGTACTTC; CDR3: CASSTRDRLTYYEQYF
D: -; J: TRBJ2-1; size: -; V: TRBV9; DNA: TGTGCCAGCAGCGTAGTAGCGGATCATTCCTACAATGAGCAGTTCTTC; CDR3: CASSVVADHSYNEQFF
D: -; J: TRBJ2-7; size: few; V: TRBV14; DNA: TGTGCCAGCAGCCGGACACCTGCCTCCTACGAGCAGTACTTC; CDR3: CASSRTPASYEQYF
D: -; J: TRBJ1-2; size: -; V: TRBV15; DNA: TGTGCCACCAGCAGAGTTCCCGGACAGAACTATGGCTACACCTTC; CDR3: CATSRVPGQNYGYTF
D: TRBD2; J: TRBJ2-3; size: -; V: TRBV4-1; DNA: TGCGCCAGCAGCCAAGACGCTAGCGGGAGCACAGATACGCAGTATTTT; CDR3: CASSQDASGSTDTQYF
D: -; J: TRBJ2-7; size: few; V: TRBV27; DNA: TGTGCCAGCGCCTTACGAACAGGGCCCTACGAGCAGTACTTC; CDR3: CASALRTGPYEQYF
D: -; J: TRBJ2-7; size: -; V: TRBV11-2; DNA: TGTGCCAGCAGCTTAGGGCAGGGGGGATACTACGAGCAGTACTTC; CDR3: CASSLGQGGYYEQYF
D: -; J: TRBJ2-1; size: -; V: TRBV14; DNA: TGTGCCAGCAGCCCCCTAGGGGAAAGTTACAATGAGCAGTTCTTC; CDR3: CASSPLGESYNEQFF
D: TRBD1; J: TRBJ1-2; size: -; V: TRBV5-5; DNA: TGTGCCAGCAGGTTTTTTGACAGGGACAACTATGGCTACACCTTC; CDR3: CASRFFDRDNYGYTF
D: TRBD2; J: TRBJ2-1; size: once; V: TRBV4-1; DNA: TGCGCCAGCAGCCAAGATCACAGCTTTAGCGGGAACAATGAGCAGTTCTTC; CDR3: CASSQDHSFSGNNEQFF
D: -; J: TRBJ1-1; size: -; V: TRBV6-1; DNA: TGTGCCAGCAGTGAAGGTGAGGGACAAGGAAACACTGAAGCTTTCTTT; CDR3: CASSEGEGQGNTEAFF
D: TRBD2; J: TRBJ2-1; size: -; V: TRBV2; DNA: TGTGCCTCCTTGACTAGCGCCAATGAGCAGTTCTTC; CDR3: CASLTSANEQFF
D: TRBD1; J: TRBJ2-7; size: -; V: TRBV11-2; DNA: TGTGCCAGCAGCTCGTGGGACAGGGAGCCCTACGAGCAGTACTTC; CDR3: CASSSWDREPYEQYF
D: -; J: TRBJ1-3; size: -; V: TRBV6-5; DNA: TGTGCCAGCAGTCTGGGGCCAGGAAACACCATATATTTT; CDR3: CASSLGPGNTIYF
D: TRBD1; J: TRBJ2-5; size: -; V: TRBV6-4; DNA: TGTGCCAGACCCGACAGGGAGGAGACCCAGTACTTC; CDR3: CARPDREETQYF
D: -; J: TRBJ2-7; size: -; V: TRBV27; DNA: TGTGCCATCCGGAACAGTTTGATGGAGCAGTACTTC; CDR3: CAIRNSLMEQYF
D: TRBD1; J: TRBJ2-4; size: -; V: TRBV27; DNA: TGTGCCAGCAGCACCGGGACAGGGCCTTTAAACATTCAGTACTTC; CDR3: CASSTGTGPLNIQYF
D: -; J: TRBJ2-7; size: few; V: TRBV5-1; DNA: TGCGCCAGCAGCTTGGCTGGCAGCTCCGAGCAGTACTTC; CDR3: CASSLAGSSEQYF
D: TRBD1; J: TRBJ1-2; size: -; V: TRBV30; DNA: TGTGCCTGGAGCGGACCGGGACAGGGAATAAATGGCTACACCTTC; CDR3: CAWSGPGQGINGYTF
D: TRBD1; J: TRBJ1-1; size: -; V: TRBV29-1; DNA: TGCAGCGTTGAAAAGGGGGCGAGGGCGGCTGAAGCTTTCTTT; CDR3: CSVEKGARAAEAFF
D: -; J: TRBJ2-7; size: -; V: TRBV11-2; DNA: TGTGCCAGCAGCTTAAGCCTACCCTACGAGCAGTACTTC; CDR3: CASSLSLPYEQYF
D: -; J: TRBJ2-7; size: -; V: TRBV6-9; DNA: TGTGCCAGCAGTTACCGTGACAAGCCCTACGAGCAGTACTTC; CDR3: CASSYRDKPYEQYF
D: TRBD1; J: TRBJ2-7; size: -; V: TRBV7-9; DNA: TGTGCCAGCAGCGCCCGACAGGGAGCCGAGCAGTACTTC; CDR3: CASSARQGAEQYF
D: -; J: TRBJ1-2; size: -; V: TRBV7-9; DNA: TGTGCCAGCAGCCACAGTGGTGGCTACACCTTC; CDR3: CASSHSGGYTF
D: -; J: TRBJ2-7; size: -; V: TRBV7-8; DNA: TGTGCCAGCAGCCCTGGCACAGGCTCCTACGAGCAGTACTTC; CDR3: CASSPGTGSYEQYF
D: TRBD2; J: TRBJ2-5; size: -; V: TRBV30; DNA: TGTGCCTGGAGTCCCGGGAGGGTTGAGACCCAGTACTTC; CDR3: CAWSPGRVETQYF
D: -; J: TRBJ2-7; size: -; V: TRBV4-1; DNA: TGCGCCAGCAGCCATCCCGGACAGCTCTACGAGCAGTACTTC; CDR3: CASSHPGQLYEQYF
D: -; J: TRBJ2-7; size: -; V: TRBV27; DNA: TGTGCCAGCAGTTTAAAAGACAGCTACGAGCAGTACTTC; CDR3: CASSLKDSYEQYF
D: -; J: TRBJ2-5; size: -; V: TRBV7-6; DNA: TGTGCCAGCAGCTTCGGGGAGGAGACCCAGTACTTC; CDR3: CASSFGEETQYF
D: TRBD1; J: TRBJ2-2; size: -; V: TRBV13; DNA: TGTGCCAGCAGCTTTGAAGGACAGGGAACCGGGGAGCTGTTTTTT; CDR3: CASSFEGQGTGELFF
D: TRBD1; J: TRBJ2-5; size: -; V: TRBV18; DNA: TGTGCCAGCTCACCAAGGGACAGGACGGACCAAGAGACCCAGTACTTC; CDR3: CASSPRDRTDQETQYF
D: -; J: TRBJ2-3; size: -; V: TRBV2; DNA: TGTGCCAGCAGGCCGAGAGCGGGCACAGATACGCAGTATTTT; CDR3: CASRPRAGTDTQYF
D: TRBD1; J: TRBJ2-6; size: -; V: TRBV28; DNA: TGTGCCAGTTCAGGGGGTGACTCTGGGGCCAACGTCCTGACTTTC; CDR3: CASSGGDSGANVLTF
D: -; J: TRBJ2-7; size: -; V: TRBV2; DNA: TGTGCCAGCAGCGTAAACTCTCAGGGCGAGTACTACGAGCAGTACTTC; CDR3: CASSVNSQGEYYEQYF
D: -; J: TRBJ2-3; size: few; V: TRBV2; DNA: TGTGCCAGTGCGAGGACAGAAAGCACAGATACGCAGTATTTT; CDR3: CASARTESTDTQYF
D: -; J: TRBJ1-5; size: few; V: TRBV7-9; DNA: TGTGCCAGCAGCTTAGGGACCCAGCCCCAGCATTTT; CDR3: CASSLGTQPQHF